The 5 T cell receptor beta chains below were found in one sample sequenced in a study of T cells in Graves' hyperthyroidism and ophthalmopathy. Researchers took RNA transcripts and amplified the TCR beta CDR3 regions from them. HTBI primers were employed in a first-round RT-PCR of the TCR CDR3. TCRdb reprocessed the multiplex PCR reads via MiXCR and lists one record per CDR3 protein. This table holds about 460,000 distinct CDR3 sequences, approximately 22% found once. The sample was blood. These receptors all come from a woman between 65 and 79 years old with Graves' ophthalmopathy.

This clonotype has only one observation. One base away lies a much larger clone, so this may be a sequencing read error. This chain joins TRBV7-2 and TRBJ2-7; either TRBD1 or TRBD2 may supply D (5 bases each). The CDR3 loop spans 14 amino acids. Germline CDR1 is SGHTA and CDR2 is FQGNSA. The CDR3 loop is CASNLWDGPYEQYF. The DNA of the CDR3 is TGTGCCAGCAACTTATGGGACGGTCCCTACGAGCAGTACTTC.

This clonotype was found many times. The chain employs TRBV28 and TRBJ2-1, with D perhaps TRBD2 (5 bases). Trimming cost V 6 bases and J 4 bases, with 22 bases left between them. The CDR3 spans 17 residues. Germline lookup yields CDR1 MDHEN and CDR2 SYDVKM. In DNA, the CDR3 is TGTGCCAGCAGAATACGAACAGCGGAGTCCCTGTACAATGAGCAGTTCTTC. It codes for CASRIRTAESLYNEQFF.

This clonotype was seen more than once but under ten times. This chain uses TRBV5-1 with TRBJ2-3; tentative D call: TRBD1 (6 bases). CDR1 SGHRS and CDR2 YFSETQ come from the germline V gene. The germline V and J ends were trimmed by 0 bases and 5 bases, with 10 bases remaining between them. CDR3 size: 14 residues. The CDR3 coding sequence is TGCGCCAGCAGCTTGGAACAGGGACGAGATACGCAGTATTTT. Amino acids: CASSLEQGRDTQYF. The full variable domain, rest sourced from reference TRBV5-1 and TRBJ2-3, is KAGVTQTPRYLIKTRGQQVTLSCSPISGHRSVSWYQQTPGQGLQFLFEYFSETQRNKGNFPGRFSGRQFSNSRSEMNVSTLELGDSALYLCASSLEQGRDTQYFGPGTRLTVL.

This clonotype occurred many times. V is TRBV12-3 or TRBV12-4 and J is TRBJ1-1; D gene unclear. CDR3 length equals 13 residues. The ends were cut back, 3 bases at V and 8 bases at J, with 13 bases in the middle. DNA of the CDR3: TGTGCCAGCAGTTTTGGAGGGTTGGCAGAAGCTTTCTTT. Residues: CASSFGGLAEAFF.

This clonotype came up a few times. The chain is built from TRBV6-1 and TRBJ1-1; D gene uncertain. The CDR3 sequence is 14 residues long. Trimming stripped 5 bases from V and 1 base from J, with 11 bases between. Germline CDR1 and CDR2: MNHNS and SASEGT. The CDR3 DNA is TGTGCCAGCAGTATGGGGATCCCGAACACTGAAGCTTTCTTT. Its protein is CASSMGIPNTEAFF.